Here is one T cell receptor (beta chain) with its context. Germline V gene data show CDR1 as SGHTA and CDR2 as FQGNSA. V shed 6 bases and J shed 2 bases, with 18 bases lying between them. This CDR3 has 16 residues. This entry belongs to a study of cytomegalovirus exposure and HLA in healthy donors. Those who donated were healthy bone marrow donors. Primers: 60 Vbeta forward and 13 Jbeta reverse. Method: immunoSEQ multiplex PCR; TCRdb's copy keeps in-frame clones and lacks some. The sample consists of some 200,000 clones, roughly 80% of them appearing once. The rearrangement uses TRBV7-2 and TRBJ2-3; D possibly corresponds to TRBD2 (5 bases). Input material: PBMCs. The receptor comes from a man aged 35 to 55 in good health and CMV-seronegative. This CDR3 reads CASSLLGGPITDTQYF. In DNA form, the CDR3 reads TGTGCCAGCAGTCTACTAGGCGGGCCTATCACAGATACGCAGTATTTT.